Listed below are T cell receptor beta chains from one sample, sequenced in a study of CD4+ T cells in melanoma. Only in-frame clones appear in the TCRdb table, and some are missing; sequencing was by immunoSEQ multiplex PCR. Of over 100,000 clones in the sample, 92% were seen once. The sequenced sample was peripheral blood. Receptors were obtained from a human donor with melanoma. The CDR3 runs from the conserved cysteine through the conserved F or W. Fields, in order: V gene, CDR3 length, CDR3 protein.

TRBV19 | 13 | CASSITGTYEQYF
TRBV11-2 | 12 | CASSLGNSPLHF
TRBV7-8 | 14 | CASSPGTGGYGYTF
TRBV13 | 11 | CASAKQQTQYF
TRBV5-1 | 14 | CASSLEGTNQPQHF
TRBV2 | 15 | CASRNPTGFNQPQHF
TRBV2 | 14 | CASSEVIGGQPQHF
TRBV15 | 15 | CATSRATTGVNEQYF
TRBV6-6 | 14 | CASSYGLASYEQYF
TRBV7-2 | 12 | CASSLANSPLHF
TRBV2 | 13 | CASSESGYGELFF